These T cell receptor beta chains were read from a single sample in a study of shared clonotypes between healthy human individuals. Repertoires were generated with immunoSEQ multiplex PCR, while TCRdb's copy carries only in-frame clones and drops some. This table holds some 2,400,000 clones, 90% to 97% found once. The specimen sequenced was naive CD4+ T cells sorted from blood. All receptors derive from a man aged 18 to 29 in good health. The CDR3 runs from the conserved cysteine through the conserved F or W. Each record gives: clone size, J gene, V gene, D gene, CDR3 protein, CDR3 DNA. D genes are given only for firm matches. Clone size is shown for a subset of rows, as once, few, many or a class of expanded clone.

clone_size: .; j_call: TRBJ2-7; v_call: TRBV6-5; d_call: .; cdr3_aa: CASSRDGRGSYEQYF; cdr3_nt: TGTGCCAGCAGTAGGGACGGCAGGGGCTCCTACGAGCAGTACTTC
clone_size: .; j_call: TRBJ2-7; v_call: TRBV5-4; d_call: .; cdr3_aa: CASSPSSYEQYF; cdr3_nt: TGTGCCAGCAGCCCCAGCTCCTACGAGCAGTACTTC
clone_size: .; j_call: TRBJ2-1; v_call: TRBV30; d_call: .; cdr3_aa: CAWSKGNNEQFF; cdr3_nt: TGTGCCTGGTCCAAGGGAAACAATGAGCAGTTCTTC
clone_size: .; j_call: TRBJ1-6; v_call: TRBV5-1; d_call: .; cdr3_aa: CASSLGIGSPLHF; cdr3_nt: TGCGCCAGCAGCTTGGGTATCGGTTCACCCCTCCACTTT
clone_size: .; j_call: TRBJ2-5; v_call: TRBV5-1; d_call: .; cdr3_aa: CASSLGTGLQETQYF; cdr3_nt: TGCGCCAGCAGCTTGGGTACAGGGCTCCAAGAGACCCAGTACTTC
clone_size: .; j_call: TRBJ2-5; v_call: TRBV11-1; d_call: .; cdr3_aa: CASSPDGRVGETQYF; cdr3_nt: TGTGCCAGCAGCCCTGATGGACGGGTTGGGGAGACCCAGTACTTC
clone_size: .; j_call: TRBJ1-1; v_call: TRBV5-5; d_call: TRBD1; cdr3_aa: CASSLWDRGLGTEAFF; cdr3_nt: TGTGCCAGCAGCTTATGGGACAGGGGGCTCGGAACTGAAGCTTTCTTT
clone_size: .; j_call: TRBJ2-2; v_call: TRBV30; d_call: .; cdr3_aa: CAWIGGGSTGELFF; cdr3_nt: TGTGCCTGGATAGGGGGTGGTTCCACCGGGGAGCTGTTTTTT
clone_size: .; j_call: TRBJ1-6; v_call: TRBV7-9; d_call: .; cdr3_aa: CASSLAGLTNSPLHF; cdr3_nt: TGTGCCAGCAGCTTAGCTGGACTGACAAATTCACCCCTCCACTTT
clone_size: .; j_call: TRBJ2-7; v_call: TRBV11-2; d_call: TRBD2; cdr3_aa: CASSSLAGTYEQYF; cdr3_nt: TGTGCCAGCAGCTCACTAGCGGGGACCTACGAGCAGTACTTC
clone_size: .; j_call: TRBJ2-1; v_call: TRBV9; d_call: .; cdr3_aa: CASSVGPMGVDEQFF; cdr3_nt: TGTGCCAGCAGCGTAGGCCCGATGGGAGTCGATGAGCAGTTCTTC
clone_size: .; j_call: TRBJ1-4; v_call: TRBV4-1; d_call: TRBD1; cdr3_aa: CASSQTGQANEKLFF; cdr3_nt: TGCGCCAGCAGCCAAACTGGACAGGCTAATGAAAAACTGTTTTTT
clone_size: .; j_call: TRBJ2-7; v_call: TRBV5-1; d_call: .; cdr3_aa: CASSLGTSAYEQYF; cdr3_nt: TGCGCCAGCAGCCTAGGGACATCCGCCTACGAGCAGTACTTC
clone_size: .; j_call: TRBJ2-2; v_call: TRBV11-3; d_call: .; cdr3_aa: CASSLQGPNTGELFF; cdr3_nt: TGTGCCAGCAGCTTACAAGGGCCGAACACCGGGGAGCTGTTTTTT
clone_size: .; j_call: TRBJ2-1; v_call: TRBV7-3; d_call: .; cdr3_aa: CASSLLGSYNEQFF; cdr3_nt: TGTGCCAGCAGCTTATTGGGTTCCTACAATGAGCAGTTCTTC
clone_size: .; j_call: TRBJ1-2; v_call: TRBV19; d_call: .; cdr3_aa: CASSSPTLGSGAGYTF; cdr3_nt: TGTGCCAGTAGTTCACCTACCCTGGGATCCGGCGCTGGCTACACCTTC
clone_size: .; j_call: TRBJ2-3; v_call: TRBV9; d_call: TRBD2; cdr3_aa: CASSLRTSGGPDTQYF; cdr3_nt: TGTGCCAGCAGCCTCCGGACTAGCGGGGGTCCAGATACGCAGTATTTT
clone_size: .; j_call: TRBJ2-7; v_call: TRBV19; d_call: .; cdr3_aa: CASSIGPGTSYEQYF; cdr3_nt: TGTGCCAGTAGTATAGGGCCAGGGACCTCCTACGAGCAGTACTTC
clone_size: .; j_call: TRBJ2-5; v_call: TRBV5-1; d_call: TRBD2; cdr3_aa: CASTIGGVGETQYF; cdr3_nt: TGCGCCAGCACCATCGGGGGGGTCGGAGAGACCCAGTACTTC
clone_size: .; j_call: TRBJ2-2; v_call: TRBV2; d_call: TRBD2; cdr3_aa: CASRTGLADTGELFF; cdr3_nt: TGTGCCAGCAGGACGGGTCTAGCGGACACCGGGGAGCTGTTTTTT
clone_size: .; j_call: TRBJ2-7; v_call: TRBV18; d_call: .; cdr3_aa: CASSPLKGPEQYF; cdr3_nt: TGTGCCAGCTCACCGCTAAAGGGGCCCGAGCAGTACTTC
clone_size: once; j_call: TRBJ2-3; v_call: TRBV5-1; d_call: TRBD2; cdr3_aa: CASSVVAGGPTDTQYF; cdr3_nt: TGCGCCAGCAGCGTAGTAGCGGGAGGGCCCACAGATACGCAGTATTTT
clone_size: .; j_call: TRBJ1-2; v_call: TRBV6-1; d_call: .; cdr3_aa: CASTEAGGAYYGYTF; cdr3_nt: TGTGCCAGCACCGAAGCGGGGGGGGCTTACTATGGCTACACCTTC
clone_size: .; j_call: TRBJ2-7; v_call: TRBV7-9; d_call: TRBD1; cdr3_aa: CASSLASGGASEQYF; cdr3_nt: TGTGCCAGCAGCTTAGCCTCAGGGGGCGCGTCGGAGCAGTACTTC
clone_size: .; j_call: TRBJ2-6; v_call: TRBV18; d_call: .; cdr3_aa: CASSPQDLTGANVLTF; cdr3_nt: TGTGCCAGCTCACCCCAGGATCTGACTGGGGCCAACGTCCTGACTTTC
clone_size: .; j_call: TRBJ1-2; v_call: TRBV29-1; d_call: .; cdr3_aa: CSVGMSGEFYGYTF; cdr3_nt: TGCAGCGTGGGGATGTCGGGGGAGTTCTATGGCTACACCTTC
clone_size: .; j_call: TRBJ2-1; v_call: TRBV29-1; d_call: .; cdr3_aa: CSVEGFGQGGYNEQFF; cdr3_nt: TGCAGCGTTGAAGGGTTCGGGCAGGGGGGCTACAATGAGCAGTTCTTC
clone_size: .; j_call: TRBJ2-3; v_call: TRBV4-1; d_call: TRBD2; cdr3_aa: CASSQSGLAGASTDTQYF; cdr3_nt: TGCGCCAGCAGCCAATCGGGACTAGCGGGAGCTAGCACAGATACGCAGTATTTT
clone_size: .; j_call: TRBJ2-7; v_call: TRBV6-1; d_call: .; cdr3_aa: CASLSSYEQYF; cdr3_nt: TGTGCCAGTCTCTCATCCTACGAGCAGTACTTC
clone_size: .; j_call: TRBJ2-5; v_call: TRBV4-1; d_call: TRBD2; cdr3_aa: CASSRGTSGSKETQYF; cdr3_nt: TGCGCCAGCAGCCGTGGGACTAGCGGTAGTAAAGAGACCCAGTACTTC